This TCR beta chain came from a study of blood T cell repertoires in COVID-19. Study as a whole: COVID-19 samples from acute and convalescent phases originated in the United States, Italy and Spain. Nucleic acid was either cDNA or gDNA, and it came from T cells, B-cell-depleted T cells, or PBMCs.

Trimming removed 4 bases from V and 6 bases from J; junction bases left unmatched: 4. The germline V gene encodes CDR1 SGHRS and CDR2 YFSETQ. The CDR3 extends over 15 amino acids. Assay: immunoSEQ multiplex PCR; the TCRdb copy retains only in-frame clones and omits some. The repertoire holds about 190,000 clones, with roughly 77% as singletons. Sequencing input: PBMCs or T cells enriched from blood (not recorded which). This rearrangement joins TRBV5-1 to TRBJ2-1, with 13 bases aligning to TRBD2. This receptor was identified in a woman aged 45-59 years with acute COVID-19. The CDR3 DNA follows: TGCGCCAGCAGCCCCGGGACTAGCGGGACCAATGAGCAGTTCTTC. Its protein product is CASSPGTSGTNEQFF.